In its sample, the clone carrying this T cell receptor beta chain was seen many times. Its antigen is not known. The record originates from a study of T-cell reconstitution after alpha-beta-depleted transplantation in children. The TCRbeta library was prepared with unique molecular identifiers. In TCRdb, the PCR reads were re-called with MiXCR into one record per CDR3 protein. The sample contains about 150,000 distinct CDR3 sequences, around 10% of which appear only once. Whole-study findings and limits: Recipient T cells and thymic progenitors that survived were the source of the high TCRbeta diversity seen at day 60 in some patients. Reported findings indicate that, about two months after transplant, alpha-beta T cells came from several hundred expanded clones, which were derived from non-depleted graft cells. At one year after transplant, newly produced T cells mostly accounted for T-cell counts and diversity.

CDR3 size: 18 residues. The V gene lost 1 base and the J gene lost 1 base, with 18 bases spanning the gap. CDR1 is SGHRS and CDR2 is YFSETQ in the germline V gene. This chain uses TRBV5-1 with TRBJ1-3; D not certain. This receptor was identified in a boy aged 2 to 10 with acute myeloid leukemia, due to receive a stem cell transplant. Sequenced material: PBMCs, taken before TCRalphabeta/CD19-depleted stem cell transplant. The CDR3 DNA reads as TGCGCCAGCAGCTTGTCGCAGATTGGGGTGGCGTCTGGAAACACCATATATTTT. It specifies CASSLSQIGVASGNTIYF. Together with reference TRBV5-1 and TRBJ1-3, the CDR3 gives the full variable domain: KAGVTQTPRYLIKTRGQQVTLSCSPISGHRSVSWYQQTPGQGLQFLFEYFSETQRNKGNFPGRFSGRQFSNSRSEMNVSTLELGDSALYLCASSLSQIGVASGNTIYFGEGSWLTVV.